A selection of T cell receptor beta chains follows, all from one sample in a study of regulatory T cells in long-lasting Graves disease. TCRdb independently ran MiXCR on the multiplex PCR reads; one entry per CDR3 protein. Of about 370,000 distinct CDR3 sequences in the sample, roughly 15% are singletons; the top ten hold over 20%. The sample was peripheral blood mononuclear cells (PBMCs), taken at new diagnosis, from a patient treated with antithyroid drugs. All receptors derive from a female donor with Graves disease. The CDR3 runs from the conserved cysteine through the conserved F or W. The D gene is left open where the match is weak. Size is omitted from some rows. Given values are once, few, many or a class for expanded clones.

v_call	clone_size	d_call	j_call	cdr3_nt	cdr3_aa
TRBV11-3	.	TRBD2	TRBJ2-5	TGTGCCAGCAGCGGTAGCGGGAGGGAAGAGACCCAGTACTTC	CASSGSGREETQYF
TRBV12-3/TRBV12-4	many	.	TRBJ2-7	TGTGCCAGCACCTACCTGGCCTACGAGCAGTACTTC	CASTYLAYEQYF
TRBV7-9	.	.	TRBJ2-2	TGTGCCAGCAGCCCACAGGGTATGAACACCGGGGAGCTGTTTTTT	CASSPQGMNTGELFF
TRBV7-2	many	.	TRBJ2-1	TGTGCCAGCAGCTTAGAGCCTAGCGTCCCCATCTACAATGAGCAGTTCTTC	CASSLEPSVPIYNEQFF
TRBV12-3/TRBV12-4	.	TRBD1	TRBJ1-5	TGTGCCAGCAGTTTACGGATTCCGGGACAGGGGAATCAGCCCCAGCATTTT	CASSLRIPGQGNQPQHF
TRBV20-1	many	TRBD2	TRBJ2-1	TGCAGTGCTAGCTCGGGGGGGCTCGGAAATGAGCAGTTCTTC	CSASSGGLGNEQFF
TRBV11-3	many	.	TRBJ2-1	TGTGCCAGCAGCTCTTCCCGAGAGAATGAGCAGTTCTTC	CASSSSRENEQFF
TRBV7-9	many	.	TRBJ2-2	TGTGCCAGCAGCTTAGTTGTGAACACCGGGGAGCTGTTTTTT	CASSLVVNTGELFF
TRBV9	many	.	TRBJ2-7	TGTGCCAGCGGTCCCCCGGAGGGAGGATACGAGCAGTACTTC	CASGPPEGGYEQYF
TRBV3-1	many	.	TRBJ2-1	TGTGCCAGCAGCCAGGGGGGCATGTACAATGAGCAGTTCTTC	CASSQGGMYNEQFF
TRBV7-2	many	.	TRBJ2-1	TGTGCCAGCAGCTATCCACGGGGGATGAGGGAGATTAAGGGGCCCTACAATGAGCAGTTCTTC	CASSYPRGMREIKGPYNEQFF
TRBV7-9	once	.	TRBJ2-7	TGTGCCAGCAGCCATGGGGCGGCAGGGGCCACCTACGAGCAGTACTTC	CASSHGAAGATYEQYF
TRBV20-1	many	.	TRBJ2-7	TGCAGTGCTAGAGCCCTAGGGGTCGACCCCTACGAGCAGTACTTC	CSARALGVDPYEQYF
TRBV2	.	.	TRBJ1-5	TGTGCCTCCCAGCCATCAGGGAGAGGCCGGGCTAGTCAGCCCCAGCATTTT	CASQPSGRGRASQPQHF
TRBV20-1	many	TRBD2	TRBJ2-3	TGCAGTGCTAGAGATTGGGGTAGCGGGGCCGACCAGGATACGCAGTATTTT	CSARDWGSGADQDTQYF
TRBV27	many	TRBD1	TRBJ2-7	TGTGCCAGCAGTCCGACGGACAGGGTCGAGCAGTACTTC	CASSPTDRVEQYF
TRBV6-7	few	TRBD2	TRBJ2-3	TGTGCCAGCACCCCAACCGCCGGGGGGGGATCGGAGCGAGGGGATGGGACAGATACGCAGTATTTT	CASTPTAGGGSERGDGTDTQYF
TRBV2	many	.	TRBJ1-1	TGTGCCAGCAGTGACGGGTCAGGGGCTATGAACACTGAAGCTTTCTTT	CASSDGSGAMNTEAFF
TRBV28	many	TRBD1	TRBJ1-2	TGTGCCAGCAGGGGGGGACAGGCCTATGGCTACACCTTC	CASRGGQAYGYTF
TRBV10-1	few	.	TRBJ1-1	TGCGCCAGCAGTTACGGGGCAGGGAAGAACACTGAAGCTTTCTTT	CASSYGAGKNTEAFF
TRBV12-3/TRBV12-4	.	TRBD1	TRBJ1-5	TGTGCCAGCAGTTCCAGGGGGGGGGGGAATCAGCCCCAGCATTTT	CASSSRGGGNQPQHF
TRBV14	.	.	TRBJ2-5	TGTGCCAGCAGCCAAGGGGGCTTACTACAGACCCAGTACTTC	CASSQGGLLQTQYF
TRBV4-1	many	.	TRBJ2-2	TGCGCCAGCAGCCGTTTCGAGGCCCAGAACACCGGGGAGCTGTTTTTT	CASSRFEAQNTGELFF
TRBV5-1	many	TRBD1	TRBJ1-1	TGTGCCAGCAGCTTTGTGCAGGGGGCAGACGCTTTCTTT	CASSFVQGADAFF